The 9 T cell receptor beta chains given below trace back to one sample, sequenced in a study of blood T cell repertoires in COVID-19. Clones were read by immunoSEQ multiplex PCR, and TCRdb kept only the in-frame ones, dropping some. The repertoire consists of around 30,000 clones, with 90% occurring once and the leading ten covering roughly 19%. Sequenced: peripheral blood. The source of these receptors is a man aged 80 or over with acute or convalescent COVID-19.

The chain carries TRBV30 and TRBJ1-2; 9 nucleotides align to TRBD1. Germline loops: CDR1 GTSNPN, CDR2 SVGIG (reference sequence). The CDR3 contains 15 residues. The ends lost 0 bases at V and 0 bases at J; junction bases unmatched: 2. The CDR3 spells CAWSVQGAANYGYTF. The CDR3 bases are TGTGCCTGGAGTGTACAGGGGGCAGCTAACTATGGCTACACCTTC.

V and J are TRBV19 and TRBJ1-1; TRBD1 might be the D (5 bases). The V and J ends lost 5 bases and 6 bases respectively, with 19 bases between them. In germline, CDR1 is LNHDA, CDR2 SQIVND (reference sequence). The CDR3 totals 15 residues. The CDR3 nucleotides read TGTGCCAGTAGTTCCCCGGGGGAGCCTAGCCCTGAAGCTTTCTTT. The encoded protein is CASSSPGEPSPEAFF.

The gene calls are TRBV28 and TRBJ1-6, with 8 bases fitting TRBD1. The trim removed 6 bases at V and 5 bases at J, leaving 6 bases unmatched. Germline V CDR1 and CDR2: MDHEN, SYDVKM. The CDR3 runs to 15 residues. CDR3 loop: CASRPGGRNNSPLHF. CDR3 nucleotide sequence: TGTGCCAGCAGACCAGGGGGCCGGAATAATTCACCCCTCCACTTT.

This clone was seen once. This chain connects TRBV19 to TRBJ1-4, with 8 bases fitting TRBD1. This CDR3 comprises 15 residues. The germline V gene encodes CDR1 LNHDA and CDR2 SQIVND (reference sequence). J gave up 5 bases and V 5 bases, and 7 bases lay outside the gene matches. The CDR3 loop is CASSQQGGRNEKLFF. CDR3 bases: TGTGCCAGTAGTCAACAGGGGGGTCGGAATGAAAAACTGTTTTTT. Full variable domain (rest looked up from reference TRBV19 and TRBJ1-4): DGGITQSPKYLFRKEGQNVTLSCEQNLNHDAMYWYRQDPGQGLRLIYYSQIVNDFQKGDIAEGYSVSREKKESFPLTVTSAQKNPTAFYLCASSQQGGRNEKLFFGSGTQLSVL.

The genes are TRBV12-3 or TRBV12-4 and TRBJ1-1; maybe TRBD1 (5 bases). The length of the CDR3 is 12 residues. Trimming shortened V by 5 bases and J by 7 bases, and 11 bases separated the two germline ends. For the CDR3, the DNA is TGTGCCAGCAGTATGGGGCCGTTTGAAGCTTTCTTT. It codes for CASSMGPFEAFF.

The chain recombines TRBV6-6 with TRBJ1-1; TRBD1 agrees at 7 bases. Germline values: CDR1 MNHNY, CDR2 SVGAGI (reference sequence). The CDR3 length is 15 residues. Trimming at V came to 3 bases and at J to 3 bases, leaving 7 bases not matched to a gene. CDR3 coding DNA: TGTGCCAGCAGTTATCGACAGGGAGTGTACACTGAAGCTTTCTTT. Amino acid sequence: CASSYRQGVYTEAFF.

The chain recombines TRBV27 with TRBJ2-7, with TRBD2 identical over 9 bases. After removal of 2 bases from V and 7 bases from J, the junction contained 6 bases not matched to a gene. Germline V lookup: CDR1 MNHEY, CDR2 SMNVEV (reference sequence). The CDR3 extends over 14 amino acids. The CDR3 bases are TGTGCCAGCAGTTTAGCGGGGGGGCCGCGGGAGCAGTACTTC. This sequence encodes CASSLAGGPREQYF.

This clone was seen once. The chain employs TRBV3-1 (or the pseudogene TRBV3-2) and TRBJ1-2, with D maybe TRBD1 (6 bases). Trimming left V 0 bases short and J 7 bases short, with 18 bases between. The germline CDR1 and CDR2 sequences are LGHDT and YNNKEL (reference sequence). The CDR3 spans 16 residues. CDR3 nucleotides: TGTGCCAGCAGCCAAGATTTGGCAGGGGCTAGGGGTGGCTACACCTTC. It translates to CASSQDLAGARGGYTF.

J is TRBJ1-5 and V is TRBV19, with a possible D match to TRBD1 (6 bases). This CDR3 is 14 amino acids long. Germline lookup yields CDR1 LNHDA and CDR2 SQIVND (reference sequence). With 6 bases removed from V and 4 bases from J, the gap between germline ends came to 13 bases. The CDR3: CASSPGRGNQPQHF. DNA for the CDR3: TGTGCCAGTAGCCCGGGCAGGGGAAATCAGCCCCAGCATTTT.